One sample yielded the 32 T cell receptor beta chains listed below, sequenced in a study of T-cell memory formation after mild COVID-19. TCRdb passed the 5' RACE reads through MiXCR, listing each CDR3 protein once. The data hold under 650,000 distinct CDR3 sequences, with under 20% observed a single time. The sequencing input was PBMCs or a T cell subset sorted from them (not recorded which). The receptors derive from an adult woman who had mild COVID-19 (a few samples of this study predate the infection). Cell type and time point are not known.

This chain uses TRBV6-5 with TRBJ1-2; TRBD1 matches at 7 bases. Per germline, CDR1 MNHEY and CDR2 SVGAGI. This CDR3 region has 13 residues. The ends lost 6 bases at V and 12 bases at J; junction bases unmatched: 13. The CDR3 nucleotides read TGTGCCAGCAGGCGACAGGGTGATCCCTTGCACACCTTC. It translates to CASRRQGDPLHTF.

This clonotype was picked up many times. The rearrangement joins TRBV12-3 or TRBV12-4 to TRBJ2-5, with D perhaps TRBD1 or TRBD2 (6 bases each). This CDR3 is built from 14 residues. V was pared by 0 bases and J by 4 bases, with 9 bases between. CDR3: CASSLAGGPETQYF. The CDR3 nucleotides are TGTGCCAGCAGTTTAGCGGGGGGCCCAGAGACCCAGTACTTC.

This chain joins TRBV15 and TRBJ2-5; tentatively, D is TRBD2 (6 bases). The germline V gene has CDR1 LNHNV and CDR2 YYDKDF (reference sequence). Trimming removed 5 bases from V and 7 bases from J, with 14 bases in between. There are 13 residues in the CDR3. Here the CDR3 reads CATSPDMGGTQYF. The CDR3, as DNA: TGTGCCACCAGCCCTGATATGGGGGGGACCCAGTACTTC.

This clonotype appeared a few times. The chain is built from TRBV27 and TRBJ1-5; tentatively, D is TRBD1 (5 bases). Per germline, CDR1 MNHEY and CDR2 SMNVEV (reference sequence). Deletions cut 3 bases from V and 6 bases from J, with 12 bases between. The CDR3 sequence is 14 residues long. The DNA for the CDR3 is TGTGCCAGCAGTTTGGGGGGGGTACGTCAGCCCCAGCATTTT. Translation: CASSLGGVRQPQHF.

The V call is TRBV2, the J call TRBJ1-5, with D perhaps matching TRBD1 (5 bases). Trimming pared 6 bases from V and 0 bases from J, leaving 12 bases between. CDR1 SNHLY and CDR2 FYNNEI come from the germline V gene. The CDR3 spans 15 residues. The chain's CDR3 is CASRRGTHSNQPQHF. For the CDR3, the DNA is TGTGCCAGCAGGAGGGGCACCCATAGCAATCAGCCCCAGCATTTT.

The rearrangement uses TRBV7-6 and TRBJ2-2; D not resolved. The CDR3 consists of 14 residues. V was shortened by 5 bases and J by 2 bases, with 9 bases between the two germline ends. Germline CDR1 is SGHVS and CDR2 is FNYEAQ. The CDR3 region has the DNA TGTGCCAGCAGCCCCAACTATAACACCGGGGAGCTGTTTTTT. Translated, it gives CASSPNYNTGELFF.

This clonotype has a handful of counts. This sequence joins TRBV29-1 and TRBJ2-1, with TRBD2 matching 7 bases. The trim removed 7 bases at V and 4 bases at J, leaving 4 bases unmatched. Germline CDR1 reads SQVTM; CDR2 reads ANQGSEA. This CDR3 region has 12 residues. CDR3 sequence: CSATGGYNEQFF. CDR3 DNA sequence: TGCAGCGCCACGGGGGGATACAATGAGCAGTTCTTC.

The chain has TRBV4-1 and TRBJ1-4; 9 bases align to TRBD1. Germline values: CDR1 MGHRA, CDR2 YSYEKL. The CDR3 totals 16 residues. The V and J ends lost 1 base and 10 bases, in that order; junction bases with no gene match: 10. The DNA of the CDR3 is TGCGCCAGCAGCCAAGTACCCTACAGGGGGCCGGGAAAACTGTTTTTT. Translating gives CASSQVPYRGPGKLFF.

The chain joins TRBV5-1 to TRBJ1-4, with 12 bases lining up with TRBD1. The V gene's germline CDR1 is SGHRS and CDR2 YFSETQ. V lost 3 bases and J lost 4; bases outside the gene matches: 7. This CDR3 contains 17 residues. The CDR3 protein is CASSSGTGGLNNEKLFF. The CDR3 DNA reads TGCGCCAGCAGCTCCGGGACAGGGGGCTTGAATAATGAAAAACTGTTTTTT.

This clonotype has only a few counts. The chain recombines TRBV4-2 with TRBJ2-4, with D uncertain. Trimming left V 4 bases short and J 1 base short, with 14 bases between. There are 16 residues in the CDR3. Looked up from germline, CDR1 is LGHNA and CDR2 is YNFKEQ. CDR3 DNA sequence: TGTGCCAGCAGCCCAAGAAGGGTGCTGGCCAAAAACATTCAGTACTTC. Encoded protein: CASSPRRVLAKNIQYF.

V usage is TRBV27 and J usage is TRBJ2-1; 9 bases line up with TRBD1. The germline gives CDR1 MNHEY, CDR2 SMNVEV (reference sequence). CDR3 length: 14 residues. V trimming: 7 bases; J trimming: 0 bases; junction bases outside the gene matches: 1. CDR3 loop: CASMDRGSYNEQFF. DNA of the CDR3: TGTGCCAGCATGGACAGGGGCTCCTACAATGAGCAGTTCTTC.

The chain links TRBV5-6 to TRBJ2-7, with D maybe TRBD2 (6 bases). The CDR3 totals 17 residues. The V end was cut by 4 bases, the J end by 5 bases, with 25 bases between. CDR1 SGHDT and CDR2 YYEEEE come from the germline V gene. The CDR3, as DNA: TGTGCCAGCAGCAAGACTTTTACCGGGAAATCGGGAGACGAGCAGTACTTC. It yields the protein CASSKTFTGKSGDEQYF. Supplemented by reference TRBV5-6 and TRBJ2-7, the full variable domain reads DAGVTQSPTHLIKTRGQQVTLRCSPKSGHDTVSWYQQALGQGPQFIFQYYEEEERQRGNFPDRFSGHQFPNYSSELNVNALLLGDSALYLCASSKTFTGKSGDEQYFGPGTRLTVT.

The table lists this clonotype with many counts. The V call is TRBV7-2, the J call TRBJ2-5; 9 nucleotides agree with TRBD2. The CDR3 runs 15 residues. After removal of 4 bases from V and 4 bases from J, the junction contained 7 bases not matched to a gene. In germline, CDR1 is SGHTA, CDR2 FQGNSA. Written as DNA, the CDR3 is TGTGCCAGCAGCTGGGGGCTAGCGGGACGAGAGACCCAGTACTTC. It is translated as CASSWGLAGRETQYF.

This clonotype was detected only a few times. V and J are TRBV7-3 and TRBJ2-3; D remains unclear. This CDR3 comprises 14 residues. The V gene lost 5 bases and the J gene lost 0 bases, with 9 bases spanning the gap. CDR1 is SGHTA and CDR2 is FQGTGA in the germline V gene. The CDR3 coding sequence is TGTGCCAGCAGCCCAGACTGGAGCACAGATACGCAGTATTTT. Residues: CASSPDWSTDTQYF.

The J gene is TRBJ2-1, the V gene TRBV20-1; 15 bases are shared with TRBD2. Germline loops: CDR1 DFQATT, CDR2 SNEGSKA (reference sequence). V shed 4 bases and J 8 bases; nucleotides not matched to a gene: 6. The CDR3 spans 15 residues. For the CDR3, the DNA is TGCAGTGCTACCAGGACTAGCGGGGGGGCGGATGAGCAGTTCTTC. Translated: CSATRTSGGADEQFF.

This clonotype occurred a few times. The J gene is TRBJ1-2, the V gene TRBV7-8, with 7 bases aligning to TRBD1. The germline V gene encodes CDR1 SGHVS and CDR2 FQNEAQ. CDR3 length equals 15 residues. After removal of 4 bases from V and 4 bases from J, the junction contained 9 bases not matched to a gene. CDR3 sequence: CASSSRGTALYGYTF. The CDR3 DNA reads as TGTGCCAGCAGCTCCCGCGGGACAGCCCTCTATGGCTACACCTTC.

This clonotype was detected a few times. The chain carries TRBV24-1 and TRBJ2-2; no firm D call. The CDR3 extends over 12 amino acids. Germline V lookup: CDR1 KGHDR, CDR2 SFDVKD. Trimming shortened V by 5 bases and J by 3 bases, and 3 bases separated the two germline ends. CDR3 amino acids: CATSGYTGELFF. For the CDR3, the DNA is TGTGCCACCAGTGGTTACACCGGGGAGCTGTTTTTT.

V and J are TRBV29-1 and TRBJ1-5; no reliable D call. This CDR3 contains 11 residues. V lost 8 bases and J 2 bases, leaving 7 bases between the germline ends. From germline, CDR1 is SQVTM and CDR2 ANQGSEA. The CDR3, as DNA: TGCAGCCCGCGGGGCAATCAGCCCCAGCATTTT. This translates into CSPRGNQPQHF.

This clonotype occurred a few times. The V gene is TRBV3-1, the J gene TRBJ2-2; D is perhaps TRBD1 (5 bases). Trimming shortened V by 0 bases and J by 2 bases, and 7 bases separated the two germline ends. This CDR3 comprises 15 residues. Looked up from germline, CDR1 is LGHDT and CDR2 is YNNKEL (reference sequence). The CDR3 nucleotides are TGTGCCAGCAGCCAAGATACAGGAAACACCGGGGAGCTGTTTTTT. It yields the protein CASSQDTGNTGELFF.

This clonotype came up a few times. The V and J genes are TRBV2 and TRBJ1-2; 10 nucleotides line up with TRBD1. The CDR3 totals 16 residues. Germline-derived CDR1 and CDR2 are SNHLY and FYNNEI. After removal of 6 bases from V and 5 bases from J, the junction contained 12 bases not matched to a gene. In DNA form, the CDR3 reads TGTGCCAGCAGACACACCGGGACAGGGGTCCGGTATGGCTACACCTTC. It specifies CASRHTGTGVRYGYTF.

This rearrangement joins TRBV5-6 to TRBJ2-7, with D perhaps being TRBD1 or TRBD2 (5 bases each). Germline V CDR1 and CDR2: SGHDT, YYEEEE. Deletions cut 5 bases from V and 1 base from J, with 16 bases between. This CDR3 is built from 15 residues. For the CDR3, the DNA is TGTGCCAGCAGTGTGACCGGGACGCAATCCTACGAGCAGTACTTC. This sequence encodes CASSVTGTQSYEQYF. Based on the CDR3 plus reference TRBV5-6 and TRBJ2-7, the full variable domain is DAGVTQSPTHLIKTRGQQVTLRCSPKSGHDTVSWYQQALGQGPQFIFQYYEEEERQRGNFPDRFSGHQFPNYSSELNVNALLLGDSALYLCASSVTGTQSYEQYFGPGTRLTVT.

This clonotype was found a few times. The chain combines TRBV10-3 with TRBJ1-1; 7 bases are shared with TRBD1. V was clipped by 6 bases and J by 0 bases; unmatched bases: 4. Per germline, CDR1 ENHRY and CDR2 SYGVKD. The CDR3 is made up of 14 amino acids. Here the CDR3 reads CAISRQGLNTEAFF. In DNA, the CDR3 is TGTGCCATCAGCCGACAGGGCCTGAACACTGAAGCTTTCTTT.

The chain is built from TRBV30 and TRBJ1-2, with D maybe TRBD1 (6 bases). The CDR3 sequence is 12 residues long. Trimming took off 3 bases at V and 4 bases at J, with 9 bases between the two ends. From germline, CDR1 is GTSNPN and CDR2 SVGIG (reference sequence). CDR3 DNA sequence: TGTGCCTGGAGCCAGGGGTCCTATGGCTACACCTTC. It specifies CAWSQGSYGYTF.

The chain uses TRBV7-2 and TRBJ2-6; D is undetermined. V was trimmed by 5 bases and J by 0 bases, leaving 8 bases between them. The V gene's germline CDR1 is SGHTA and CDR2 FQGNSA. The CDR3 spans 15 residues. DNA of the CDR3: TGTGCCAGCAGCGCAAGGCCCTCTGGGGCCAACGTCCTGACTTTC. Translated, it gives CASSARPSGANVLTF. The whole variable domain, remainder taken from reference TRBV7-2 and TRBJ2-6, is GAGVSQSPSNKVTEKGKDVELRCDPISGHTALYWYRQSLGQGLEFLIYFQGNSAPDKSGLPSDRFSAERTGGSVSTLTIQRTQQEDSAVYLCASSARPSGANVLTFGAGSRLTVL.

The chain is built from TRBV5-6 and TRBJ2-3; possible D gene TRBD2, 6 bases. With 3 bases removed from V and 6 bases from J, the gap between germline ends came to 14 bases. CDR1 and CDR2 from the germline V gene are SGHDT and YYEEEE. CDR3 length: 14 amino acids. DNA of the CDR3: TGTGCCAGCAGCTATGGGAGGTCCCGTGATACGCAGTATTTT. Translation gives CASSYGRSRDTQYF.

The rearrangement links TRBV18 to TRBJ2-3; TRBD1 matches at 7 bases. There are 18 residues in the CDR3. Germline V CDR1 and CDR2: KGHSH, LQKENI. V lost 2 bases and J lost 0; bases outside the gene matches: 11. In nucleotides, the CDR3 is TGTGCCAGCTCACCAGTACCCTGGACAGGAGGAAGCACAGATACGCAGTATTTT. It is translated as CASSPVPWTGGSTDTQYF.

The rearrangement links TRBV12-3 or TRBV12-4 to TRBJ2-1, with D tentatively TRBD1 (5 bases). Trimming pared 3 bases from V and 3 bases from J, leaving 12 bases between. The CDR3 extends over 15 amino acids. CDR3: CASSLLGRDYNEQFF. The CDR3 region has the DNA TGTGCCAGCAGTTTGCTCGGCAGGGACTACAATGAGCAGTTCTTC.

V usage is TRBV24-1 and J usage is TRBJ1-5; possible D gene TRBD1, 5 bases. The germline V gene has CDR1 KGHDR and CDR2 SFDVKD. CDR3 length: 12 residues. Trimming took off 5 bases at V and 4 bases at J, with 5 bases between the two ends. The CDR3 here is CATSGGNQPQHF. The DNA of the CDR3 is TGTGCCACCAGTGGGGGGAATCAGCCCCAGCATTTT.

This clonotype was observed a few times. The V and J genes are TRBV4-1 and TRBJ1-1; D may be TRBD1 (5 bases). The CDR3 loop spans 15 amino acids. In germline, CDR1 is MGHRA, CDR2 YSYEKL. Trimming removed 8 bases at V and 1 base at J, with 17 bases between. CDR3 coding DNA: TGCGCCAGCGGCCGTCAAGGGACGGCGAACACTGAAGCTTTCTTT. Translating gives CASGRQGTANTEAFF.

The CDR3 region has the DNA TGTGCCAGCAGCCCAGGGGTTGCCTTGGGCGAGCAGTACTTC. Translating gives CASSPGVALGEQYF. This rearrangement joins TRBV7-2 to TRBJ2-7; D is perhaps TRBD1 (6 bases). V gave up 5 bases and J gave up 6 bases, with 17 bases separating them. This CDR3 spans 14 amino acids. Germline V gives CDR1 SGHTA, CDR2 FQGNSA.

This clonotype was seen only a few times. The chain has TRBV5-4 and TRBJ2-6; the D gene is possibly TRBD2 (5 bases). The V gene lost 4 bases and the J gene lost 4 bases, with 12 bases spanning the gap. The CDR3 has 15 residues. The V gene's germline CDR1 is SGHNT and CDR2 YYREEE (reference sequence). This CDR3 is CASSAEGSGANVLTF. CDR3 bases: TGTGCCAGCAGCGCCGAGGGTTCCGGGGCCAACGTCCTGACTTTC.

This clonotype has a handful of counts. The chain recombines TRBV5-1 with TRBJ2-1, with 10 bases identical to TRBD2. The CDR3 sequence is 16 residues long. Germline values: CDR1 SGHRS, CDR2 YFSETQ. V gave up 2 bases and J gave up 3 bases; unmatched junction bases: 5. This CDR3 reads CASSLQREGLYNEQFF. For the CDR3, the DNA is TGCGCCAGCAGCTTACAGCGGGAGGGCCTCTACAATGAGCAGTTCTTC.